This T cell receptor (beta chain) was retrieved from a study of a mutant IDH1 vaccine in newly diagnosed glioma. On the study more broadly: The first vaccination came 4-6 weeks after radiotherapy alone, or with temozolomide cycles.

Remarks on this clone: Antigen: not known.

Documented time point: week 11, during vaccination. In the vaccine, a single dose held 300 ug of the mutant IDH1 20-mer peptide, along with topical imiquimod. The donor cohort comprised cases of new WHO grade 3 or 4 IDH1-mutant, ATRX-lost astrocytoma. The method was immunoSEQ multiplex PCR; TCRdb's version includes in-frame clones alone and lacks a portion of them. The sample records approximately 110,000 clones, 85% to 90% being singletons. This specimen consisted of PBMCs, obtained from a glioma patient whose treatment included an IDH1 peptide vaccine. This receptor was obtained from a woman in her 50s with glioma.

The CDR3: CASTQPGTGLSTEAFF. The CDR3 region has the DNA TGCGCCAGCACCCAACCCGGGACAGGGTTAAGTACTGAAGCTTTCTTT. This chain joins TRBV10-2 and TRBJ1-1; TRBD1 matches at 9 bases. With V trimmed by 7 bases and J by 5 bases, 14 bases remained unmatched. Germline V gives CDR1 WSHSY, CDR2 SAAADI. The CDR3 sequence is 16 residues long.